These 20 T cell receptor beta chains were sequenced from one sample in a study of a mutant IDH1 vaccine in newly diagnosed glioma. Profiling relied on immunoSEQ multiplex PCR, and the TCRdb table lists in-frame clones only, not all of them. This sample has some 87,000 clones, with over 75% found just once. Time point of the sample: baseline, week 1 (first vaccination visit). Treatment here: pre-vaccination baseline after standard-of-care therapy. The source material was PBMCs, sampled from a glioma patient treated with radiotherapy, temozolomide or both. These receptors were obtained from a man in his forties with glioma.

The chain is built from TRBV5-5 and TRBJ1-4; maybe TRBD1 (5 bases). Trimming left V 4 bases short and J 0 bases short, with 10 bases between. In germline, CDR1 is SGHKS, CDR2 YYEKEE (reference sequence). There are 15 residues in the CDR3. CDR3 in DNA: TGTGCCAGCAGCCCATGGACACCAACTAATGAAAAACTGTTTTTT. Protein: CASSPWTPTNEKLFF.

In its sample, this clone was seen a few times. The chain links TRBV19 to TRBJ1-5; D is unresolved. The germline V gene encodes CDR1 LNHDA and CDR2 SQIVND (reference sequence). Deletions cut 7 bases from V and 9 bases from J, with 13 bases between. The CDR3 length is 12 residues. The DNA of the CDR3 is TGTGCCAGTAATCTCCGAGGAGTGCCCCAGCATTTT. Its protein product is CASNLRGVPQHF.

The DNA for the CDR3 is TGTGCCAGCAGCGCGAGCGGGGCACAAGAGACCCAGTACTTC. It specifies CASSASGAQETQYF. The chain couples TRBV9 to TRBJ2-5, with 7 nucleotides matching TRBD2. With 3 bases clipped from V and 2 bases from J, the junction kept 4 bases outside the gene matches. Germline lookup yields CDR1 SGDLS and CDR2 YYNGEE. The CDR3 loop spans 14 amino acids.

This clone was detected only once. The V and J genes are TRBV6-5 and TRBJ1-2, with D possibly matching TRBD1 (5 bases). The V gene's germline CDR1 is MNHEY and CDR2 SVGAGI. The CDR3 loop spans 16 amino acids. V lost 4 bases to trimming and J lost 8 bases, with 23 bases between them. CDR3 in DNA: TGTGCCAGCAGTTTACCGATAACATCAGGGCGTTCCGGCTACACCTTC. It specifies CASSLPITSGRSGYTF.

The rearrangement links TRBV6-6 to TRBJ2-7, with 9 positions matching TRBD2. This CDR3 is 14 amino acids long. The V segment lost 11 bases and the J segment 4 bases; nucleotides outside the gene matches: 12. Germline-derived CDR1 and CDR2 are MNHNY and SVGAGI (reference sequence). CDR3 loop: CAVSSGTSLYEQYF. CDR3 DNA sequence: TGTGCCGTCTCCTCCGGGACTAGCCTATACGAGCAGTACTTC.

This chain uses TRBV27 with TRBJ1-3, with D unclear. This CDR3 is built from 13 residues. CDR1 is MNHEY and CDR2 is SMNVEV in the germline V gene (reference sequence). The V end was cut by 5 bases, the J end by 0 bases, with 5 bases between. The CDR3, as DNA: TGTGCCAGCAGTGAGAACTCTGGAAACACCATATATTTT. This encodes CASSENSGNTIYF.

This clone was seen once. The chain carries TRBV28 and TRBJ2-4, with 10 nucleotides matching TRBD2. J gave up 6 bases and V 1 base, and 6 bases lay outside the gene matches. Germline CDR1 reads MDHEN; CDR2 reads SYDVKM. The CDR3 runs 16 residues. The CDR3 nucleotides are TGTGCCAGCAGTTTATTTAGCGGGAGGCTAGGAAACATTCAGTACTTC. It encodes CASSLFSGRLGNIQYF.

This rearrangement joins TRBV5-1 to TRBJ1-5, with D possibly being TRBD1 (5 bases). The CDR3 contains 14 residues. CDR1 is SGHRS and CDR2 is YFSETQ in the germline V gene. V was clipped by 0 bases and J by 4 bases, with 8 bases between them. The CDR3 nucleotides are TGCGCCAGCAGCTTGGACGGGGGTAATCAGCCCCAGCATTTT. Translation gives CASSLDGGNQPQHF.

V and J are TRBV6-5 and TRBJ2-1; the match to TRBD2 covers 8 bases. CDR3 length equals 14 residues. With 7 bases clipped from V and 4 bases from J, the junction kept 6 bases outside the gene matches. CDR1 is MNHEY, CDR2 SVGAGI, per germline. CDR3 in amino acids: CASKDLAGYNEQFF. The CDR3 nucleotides read TGTGCCAGCAAGGACCTAGCGGGTTACAATGAGCAGTTCTTC.

V is TRBV7-9 and J is TRBJ2-3, with 13 bases matching TRBD2. Trimming cost V 4 bases and J 2 bases; bases outside gene matches: 6. The germline gives CDR1 SEHNR, CDR2 FQNEAQ (reference sequence). This CDR3 is 17 amino acids long. The CDR3 DNA is TGTGCCAGCAGCTCCGGACTAGCGGGGGCCTACACAGATACGCAGTATTTT. This sequence encodes CASSSGLAGAYTDTQYF.

This sequence joins TRBV7-8 and TRBJ1-6; 8 bases fit TRBD1. The CDR3 runs 20 residues. The V and J ends lost 3 bases and 0 bases, in that order; junction bases with no gene match: 13. Germline-derived CDR1 and CDR2 are SGHVS and FQNEAQ. This CDR3 reads CASSLEWTGPQSSYNSPLHF. In DNA form, the CDR3 reads TGTGCCAGCAGCTTGGAATGGACAGGGCCCCAGAGCTCCTATAATTCACCCCTCCACTTT. The complete variable domain, with remaining parts taken from reference TRBV7-8 and TRBJ1-6, reads GAGVSQSPRYKVAKRGQDVALRCDPISGHVSLFWYQQALGQGPEFLTYFQNEAQLDKSGLPSDRFFAERPEGSVSTLKIQRTQQEDSAVYLCASSLEWTGPQSSYNSPLHFGNGTRLTVT.

The rearrangement joins TRBV7-9 to TRBJ1-4, with D perhaps matching TRBD1 (6 bases). CDR3 size: 16 residues. From germline, CDR1 is SEHNR and CDR2 FQNEAQ (reference sequence). Between the trimmed V and J ends, which lost 4 bases and 4 bases, there was a span of 16 bases. The CDR3 reads CASSYFPGVGNEKLFF. In DNA form, the CDR3 reads TGTGCCAGCAGCTATTTTCCAGGGGTTGGTAATGAAAAACTGTTTTTT.

V and J are TRBV18 and TRBJ2-5, with D possibly matching TRBD2 (5 bases). Trimming took off 3 bases at V and 5 bases at J, with 16 bases between the two ends. CDR3 length: 15 residues. Germline V CDR1 and CDR2: KGHSH, LQKENI. CDR3 DNA sequence: TGTGCCAGCTCACCTTCCCGGGTCACGGGGGAGACCCAGTACTTC. As protein: CASSPSRVTGETQYF.

J is TRBJ1-5 and V is TRBV5-5; D uncertain. Germline lookup yields CDR1 SGHKS and CDR2 YYEKEE (reference sequence). Trimming took off 4 bases at V and 5 bases at J, with 10 bases between the two ends. The CDR3 is 13 amino acids. CDR3 residues: CASSGLFDQPQHF. In DNA form, the CDR3 reads TGTGCCAGCAGCGGACTTTTCGATCAGCCCCAGCATTTT.

This chain uses TRBV7-8 with TRBJ2-1; 7 positions agree with TRBD2. The CDR3 has 15 residues. Germline lookup yields CDR1 SGHVS and CDR2 FQNEAQ. Losses at the gene ends were 6 bases for V and 6 bases for J; bases not matched to a gene: 11. CDR3 protein: CASRGGTGLANEQFF. CDR3 nucleotide sequence: TGTGCCAGCAGGGGGGGGACCGGACTGGCCAATGAGCAGTTCTTC.

J is TRBJ2-5 and V is TRBV7-2, with D unclear. This CDR3 comprises 11 residues. CDR1 and CDR2 (germline): SGHTA, FQGNSA. V lost 5 bases, J lost 6 bases, and 7 bases lay in between. The chain's CDR3 is CASSNLKTQYF. The CDR3 DNA follows: TGTGCCAGCAGCAACCTCAAGACCCAGTACTTC.

V gene TRBV10-1 combines with J gene TRBJ2-7; maybe TRBD1 (5 bases). V was trimmed by 3 bases and J by 3 bases, leaving 6 bases between them. This CDR3 has 12 amino acids. The V gene's germline CDR1 is WNHNN and CDR2 SYGVQD (reference sequence). CDR3: CASSDDSYEQYF. The CDR3 bases are TGCGCCAGCAGTGATGACAGCTACGAGCAGTACTTC.

The rearrangement links TRBV19 to TRBJ2-2; 8 positions match TRBD1. Germline values: CDR1 LNHDA, CDR2 SQIVND (reference sequence). V shed 6 bases, J shed 8 bases, and the junction held 5 bases outside the gene matches. This CDR3 is 13 amino acids long. CDR3 sequence (DNA): TGTGCCAGTAGCCCAACAGGGGGAGGGGAGCTGTTTTTT. Amino acids: CASSPTGGGELFF.

This clone has only a few counts. J is TRBJ1-1 and V is TRBV7-3; D call uncertain. This CDR3 is built from 13 residues. Germline V lookup: CDR1 SGHTA, CDR2 FQGTGA. Trimming removed 6 bases at V and 2 bases at J, with 10 bases between. The CDR3 region is CASSRGLNTEAFF. As DNA, the CDR3 is TGTGCCAGCAGTAGAGGGTTAAACACTGAAGCTTTCTTT. The whole variable domain, remainder taken from reference TRBV7-3 and TRBJ1-1, is GAGVSQTPSNKVTEKGKYVELRCDPISGHTALYWYRQSLGQGPEFLIYFQGTGAADDSGLPNDRFFAVRPEGSVSTLKIQRTERGDSAVYLCASSRGLNTEAFFGQGTRLTVV.

The rearrangement uses TRBV4-3 and TRBJ1-5; D unclear. The ends were cut back, 4 bases at V and 2 bases at J, with 12 bases in the middle. The germline CDR1 and CDR2 sequences are LGHNA and YSLEER. This CDR3 has 15 residues. CDR3 sequence (DNA): TGCGCCAGCAGCCGGTCGGTTGGTCGCAATCAGCCCCAGCATTTT. It encodes CASSRSVGRNQPQHF.